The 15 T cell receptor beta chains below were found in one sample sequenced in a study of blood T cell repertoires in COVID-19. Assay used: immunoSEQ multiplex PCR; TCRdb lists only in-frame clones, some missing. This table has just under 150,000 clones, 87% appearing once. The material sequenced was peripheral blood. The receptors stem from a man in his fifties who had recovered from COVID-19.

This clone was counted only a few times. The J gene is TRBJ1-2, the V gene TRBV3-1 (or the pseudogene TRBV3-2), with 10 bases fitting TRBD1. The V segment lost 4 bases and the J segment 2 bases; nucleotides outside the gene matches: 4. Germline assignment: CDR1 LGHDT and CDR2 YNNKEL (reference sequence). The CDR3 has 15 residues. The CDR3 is CASSLRTGGNYGYTF. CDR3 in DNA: TGTGCCAGCAGCCTTAGGACAGGGGGGAACTATGGCTACACCTTC.

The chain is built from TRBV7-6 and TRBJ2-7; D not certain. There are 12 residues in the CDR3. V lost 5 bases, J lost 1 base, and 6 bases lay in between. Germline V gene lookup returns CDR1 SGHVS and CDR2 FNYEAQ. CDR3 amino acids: CASSPGSYEQYF. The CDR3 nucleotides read TGTGCCAGCAGCCCCGGGTCCTACGAGCAGTACTTC.

The DNA of the CDR3 is TGTGCCAGCAGCTTGGCAGACAGGGCGACCTACGAGCAGTACTTC. Translation: CASSLADRATYEQYF. This chain uses TRBV5-4 with TRBJ2-7; 7 nucleotides agree with TRBD1. This CDR3 has 15 residues. The V and J ends lost 0 bases and 2 bases, in that order; junction bases with no gene match: 5. Germline lookup yields CDR1 SGHNT and CDR2 YYREEE (reference sequence).

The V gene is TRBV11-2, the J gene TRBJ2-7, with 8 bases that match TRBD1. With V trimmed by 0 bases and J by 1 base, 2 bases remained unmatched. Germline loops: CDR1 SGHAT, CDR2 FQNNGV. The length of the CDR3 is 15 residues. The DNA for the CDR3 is TGTGCCAGCAGCTTAGAGACAGGGGTTTCCTACGAGCAGTACTTC. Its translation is CASSLETGVSYEQYF.

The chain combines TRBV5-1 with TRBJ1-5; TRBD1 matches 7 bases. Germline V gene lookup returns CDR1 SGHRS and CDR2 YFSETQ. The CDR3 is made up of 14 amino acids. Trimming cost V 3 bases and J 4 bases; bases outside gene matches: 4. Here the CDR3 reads CASSSGQLNQPQHF. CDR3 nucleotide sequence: TGCGCCAGCAGCTCGGGACAGCTGAATCAGCCCCAGCATTTT. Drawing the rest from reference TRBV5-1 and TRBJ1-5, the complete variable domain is KAGVTQTPRYLIKTRGQQVTLSCSPISGHRSVSWYQQTPGQGLQFLFEYFSETQRNKGNFPGRFSGRQFSNSRSEMNVSTLELGDSALYLCASSSGQLNQPQHFGDGTRLSIL.

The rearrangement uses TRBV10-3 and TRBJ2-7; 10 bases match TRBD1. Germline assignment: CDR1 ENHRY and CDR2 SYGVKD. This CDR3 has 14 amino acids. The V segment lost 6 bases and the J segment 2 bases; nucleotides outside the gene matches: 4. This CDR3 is CAIRGDRGTYEQYF. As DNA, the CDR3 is TGTGCCATCAGGGGGGACAGGGGAACCTACGAGCAGTACTTC.

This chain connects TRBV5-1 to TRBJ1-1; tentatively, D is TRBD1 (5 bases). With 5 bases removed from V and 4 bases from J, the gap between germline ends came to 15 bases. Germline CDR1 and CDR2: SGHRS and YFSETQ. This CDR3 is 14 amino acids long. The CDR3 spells CASSSAGGITEAFF. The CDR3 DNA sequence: TGCGCCAGCAGTTCTGCCGGGGGAATCACTGAAGCTTTCTTT.

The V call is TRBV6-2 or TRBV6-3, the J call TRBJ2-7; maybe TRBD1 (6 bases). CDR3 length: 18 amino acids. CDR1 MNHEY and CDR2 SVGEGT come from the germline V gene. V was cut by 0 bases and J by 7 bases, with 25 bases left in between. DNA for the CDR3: TGTGCCAGCAGTTACTCGATAATCTCCGGGACAAGACTGTGGGAGCAGTACTTC. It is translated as CASSYSIISGTRLWEQYF.

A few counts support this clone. Written as DNA, the CDR3 is TGTGCCAGCAGCCAATCGGTGAGCAGGGGCTACCAAGAGACCCAGTACTTC. This translates into CASSQSVSRGYQETQYF. V gene TRBV3-1 (or the pseudogene TRBV3-2) combines with J gene TRBJ2-5; D is perhaps TRBD1 (6 bases). CDR3 length: 17 amino acids. Germline V lookup: CDR1 LGHDT, CDR2 YNNKEL (reference sequence). V was trimmed by 2 bases and J by 0 bases, leaving 16 bases between them.

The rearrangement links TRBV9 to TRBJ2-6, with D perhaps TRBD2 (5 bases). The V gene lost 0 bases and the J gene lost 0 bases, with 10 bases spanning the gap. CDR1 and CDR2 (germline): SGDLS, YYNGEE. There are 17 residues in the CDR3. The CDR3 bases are TGTGCCAGCAGCGTAGTTCAGCGGAGCTCTGGGGCCAACGTCCTGACTTTC. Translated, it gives CASSVVQRSSGANVLTF.

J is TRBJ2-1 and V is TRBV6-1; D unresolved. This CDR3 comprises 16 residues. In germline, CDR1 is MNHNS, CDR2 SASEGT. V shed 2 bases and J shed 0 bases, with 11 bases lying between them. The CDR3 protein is CASSERLTDSYNEQFF. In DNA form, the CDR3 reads TGTGCCAGCAGTGAACGGCTTACAGACTCCTACAATGAGCAGTTCTTC.

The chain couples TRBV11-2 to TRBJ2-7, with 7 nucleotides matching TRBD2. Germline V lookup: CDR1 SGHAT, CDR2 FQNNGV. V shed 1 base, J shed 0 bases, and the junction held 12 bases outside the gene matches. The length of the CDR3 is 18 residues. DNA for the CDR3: TGTGCCAGCAGCTTAGGATTTTACAGGACGGGGGGCTCCTACGAGCAGTACTTC. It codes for CASSLGFYRTGGSYEQYF.

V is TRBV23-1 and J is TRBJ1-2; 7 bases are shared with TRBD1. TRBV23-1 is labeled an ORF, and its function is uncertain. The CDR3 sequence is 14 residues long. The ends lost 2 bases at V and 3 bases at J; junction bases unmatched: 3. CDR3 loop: CASSQRQGDYGYTF. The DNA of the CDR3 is TGCGCCAGCAGTCAACGCCAGGGGGACTATGGCTACACCTTC.

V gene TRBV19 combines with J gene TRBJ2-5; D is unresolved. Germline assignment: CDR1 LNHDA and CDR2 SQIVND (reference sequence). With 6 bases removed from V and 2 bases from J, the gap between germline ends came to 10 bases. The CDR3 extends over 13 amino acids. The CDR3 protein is CASSRDKQETQYF. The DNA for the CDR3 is TGTGCCAGTAGCCGTGACAAACAAGAGACCCAGTACTTC.

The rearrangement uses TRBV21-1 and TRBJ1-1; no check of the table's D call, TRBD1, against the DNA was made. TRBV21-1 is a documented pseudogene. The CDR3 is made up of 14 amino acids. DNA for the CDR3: TGTGCCAGCAGCAAATGGGACAGGAACACTGAAGCTTTCTTT. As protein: CASSKWDRNTEAFF.